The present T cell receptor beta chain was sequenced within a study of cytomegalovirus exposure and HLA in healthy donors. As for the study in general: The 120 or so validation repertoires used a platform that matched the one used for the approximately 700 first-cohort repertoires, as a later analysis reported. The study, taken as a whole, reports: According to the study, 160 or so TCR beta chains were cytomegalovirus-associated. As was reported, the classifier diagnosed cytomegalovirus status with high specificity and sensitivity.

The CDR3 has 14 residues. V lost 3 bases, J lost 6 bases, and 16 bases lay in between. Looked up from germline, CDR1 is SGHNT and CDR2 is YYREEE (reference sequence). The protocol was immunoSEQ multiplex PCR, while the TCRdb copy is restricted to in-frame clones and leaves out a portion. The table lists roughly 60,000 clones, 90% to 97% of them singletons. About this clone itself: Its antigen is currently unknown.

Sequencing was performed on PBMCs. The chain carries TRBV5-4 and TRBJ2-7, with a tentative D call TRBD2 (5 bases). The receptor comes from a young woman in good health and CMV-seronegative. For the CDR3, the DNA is TGTGCCAGCAGCTCCCGGGGAGATTTTGGCGAGCAGTACTTC. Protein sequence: CASSSRGDFGEQYF.